These 27 T cell receptor beta chains originate from one sample sequenced in a study of T cells in Graves' hyperthyroidism and ophthalmopathy. RNA transcripts gave rise to amplified TCR beta CDR3 regions. TCR CDR3 underwent first-round RT-PCR with the HTBI primer set. TCRdb reprocessed the multiplex PCR reads via MiXCR and lists one record per CDR3 protein. The profile shows about 250,000 distinct CDR3 sequences, about 20% of them singletons. The specimen was blood. These receptors were collected from a man aged 25-40 years with Graves' ophthalmopathy.

This clonotype showed up many times. V is TRBV3-1 and J is TRBJ2-7; D is perhaps TRBD2 (6 bases). CDR1 is LGHDT and CDR2 is YNNKEL in the germline V gene (reference sequence). This CDR3 contains 13 residues. Trimming stripped 4 bases from V and 2 bases from J, with 9 bases between. Here the CDR3 reads CASSPWEAYEQYF. DNA of the CDR3: TGTGCCAGCAGCCCTTGGGAGGCCTACGAGCAGTACTTC.

This clonotype was recorded a few times. The V call is TRBV4-1, the J call TRBJ2-4; 7 bases line up with TRBD1. Trimming took 1 base from V and 7 from J; bases not matched to a gene: 10. The CDR3 is 16 amino acids. Germline loops: CDR1 MGHRA, CDR2 YSYEKL. The CDR3 sequence: CASSQADREQGNIQYF. The CDR3 DNA sequence: TGCGCCAGCAGCCAAGCCGACAGGGAACAGGGGAACATTCAGTACTTC.

This clonotype was counted only a few times. This sequence joins TRBV28 and TRBJ1-1; D may be TRBD1 (5 bases). Germline V gene data show CDR1 as MDHEN and CDR2 as SYDVKM. The germline V and J ends were trimmed by 10 bases and 6 bases, with 18 bases remaining between them. The CDR3 sequence is 13 residues long. DNA for the CDR3: TGTGCCACTAAAGGGACCGCTCGGGCTGAAGCTTTCTTT. This gives the protein CATKGTARAEAFF.

The chain links TRBV28 to TRBJ1-5, with D possibly matching TRBD1 (6 bases). The V gene's germline CDR1 is MDHEN and CDR2 SYDVKM. This CDR3 contains 15 residues. V shed 4 bases and J shed 5 bases, with 15 bases lying between them. The CDR3 region is CASSYARGNYQPQHF. The DNA of the CDR3 is TGTGCCAGCAGTTATGCCAGGGGTAATTATCAGCCCCAGCATTTT.

This clonotype was seen ten or more times. CDR3 residues: CAWSLRARGRALDEQFF. CDR3 bases: TGTGCCTGGAGTCTCCGCGCGCGCGGGAGGGCCCTCGATGAGCAGTTCTTC. The chain joins TRBV30 to TRBJ2-1, with 9 bases fitting TRBD2. Looked up from germline, CDR1 is GTSNPN and CDR2 is SVGIG (reference sequence). J was trimmed by 8 bases and V by 2 bases; bases with no gene match: 16. CDR3 length: 17 residues.

This chain connects TRBV6-5 to TRBJ1-1, with a weak D call TRBD1 (5 bases). Per germline, CDR1 MNHEY and CDR2 SVGAGI. This CDR3 is built from 13 residues. The ends were cut back, 4 bases at V and 5 bases at J, with 11 bases in the middle. Written as DNA, the CDR3 is TGTGCCAGCAGTTGGCAGGGAGGTACTGAAGCTTTCTTT. Translation gives CASSWQGGTEAFF.

V usage is TRBV9 and J usage is TRBJ2-7; 7 bases fit TRBD2. Per germline, CDR1 SGDLS and CDR2 YYNGEE. The CDR3 is made up of 16 amino acids. V trimming: 0 bases; J trimming: 4 bases; junction bases outside the gene matches: 10. The CDR3 nucleotides are TGTGCCAGCAGCGTAGTAGTTGGCCTAGCGGTTTACGAGCAGTACTTC. Amino acids: CASSVVVGLAVYEQYF.

This clonotype was found many times. The chain links TRBV2 to TRBJ2-7, with D hard to call. The germline gives CDR1 SNHLY, CDR2 FYNNEI. There are 12 residues in the CDR3. The V end was cut by 6 bases, the J end by 8 bases, with 14 bases between. The CDR3 protein is CASRDTALKQYF. CDR3 sequence (DNA): TGTGCCAGCAGAGACACAGCCTTGAAGCAGTACTTC.

V gene TRBV6-1 combines with J gene TRBJ1-2; no firm D call. The CDR3 sequence is 14 residues long. Trimming shortened V by 2 bases and J by 7 bases, and 14 bases separated the two germline ends. The germline V gene encodes CDR1 MNHNS and CDR2 SASEGT. This CDR3 reads CASSETRERAGYTF. DNA for the CDR3: TGTGCCAGCAGTGAAACGCGGGAGAGGGCTGGCTACACCTTC.

Many counts were recorded for this clonotype. The chain employs TRBV28 and TRBJ1-2, with 7 bases matching TRBD1. J was trimmed by 2 bases and V by 2 bases; bases with no gene match: 8. The V gene's germline CDR1 is MDHEN and CDR2 SYDVKM. The length of the CDR3 is 16 residues. CDR3 protein: CASSLTGAPSNYGYTF. CDR3 bases: TGTGCCAGCAGTTTAACAGGGGCGCCGAGCAACTATGGCTACACCTTC.

This clonotype occurred many times. J is TRBJ2-3 and V is TRBV11-2; 12 bases match TRBD2. Germline CDR1 is SGHAT and CDR2 is FQNNGV. V lost 1 base to trimming and J lost 1 base; unmatched junction nucleotides: 6. This CDR3 comprises 18 residues. DNA of the CDR3: TGTGCCAGCAGCTTAGTAGCTAGCGGGAGGGCCGGCACAGATACGCAGTATTTT. Its protein product is CASSLVASGRAGTDTQYF.

The chain uses TRBV24-1 and TRBJ2-7, with TRBD2 identical over 10 bases. In germline, CDR1 is KGHDR, CDR2 SFDVKD. The CDR3 extends over 14 amino acids. V lost 3 bases to trimming and J lost 3 bases; unmatched junction nucleotides: 1. The chain's CDR3 is CATSDRTSGYEQYF. CDR3 DNA sequence: TGTGCCACCAGTGATCGGACTAGCGGCTACGAGCAGTACTTC.

Worth noting for this clonotype: A read error is possible here, since a much larger clone lies one base away. This chain uses TRBV2 with TRBJ1-2; no firm D call. Germline lookup yields CDR1 SNHLY and CDR2 FYNNEI. V was pared by 6 bases and J by 4 bases, with 15 bases between. This CDR3 region has 14 residues. The CDR3 bases are TGTGCCAGCAGATTATCAGAAGAGGGCTATGGCTACACCTTC. Amino acid sequence: CASRLSEEGYGYTF.

There are a few counts of this clonotype. The chain couples TRBV20-1 to TRBJ2-1, with D perhaps matching TRBD2 (6 bases). Germline V CDR1 and CDR2: DFQATT, SNEGSKA (reference sequence). V shed 3 bases and J shed 4 bases, with 16 bases lying between them. This CDR3 has 15 amino acids. In DNA form, the CDR3 reads TGCAGTGCTAGGTCTGGGGCTAGCGCATACAATGAGCAGTTCTTC. Residues: CSARSGASAYNEQFF.

This clonotype has a count of ten or more. The V gene is TRBV12-3 or TRBV12-4, the J gene TRBJ1-5, with D uncertain. Between the trimmed V and J ends, which lost 3 bases and 7 bases, there was a span of 16 bases. The CDR3 runs to 15 residues. The CDR3 coding sequence is TGTGCCAGCAGTTTCGCCCCGAATTCCGGGCAGCCCCAGCATTTT. It yields the protein CASSFAPNSGQPQHF.

This chain connects TRBV20-1 to TRBJ2-7, with D perhaps given as TRBD1 or TRBD2 (6 bases each). V was shortened by 3 bases and J by 2 bases, with 20 bases between the two germline ends. The CDR3 runs to 16 residues. Germline V CDR1 and CDR2: DFQATT, SNEGSKA (reference sequence). The CDR3 DNA reads as TGCAGTGCTAGTCCGCTGCAGGGGAGGTCTACCTACGAGCAGTACTTC. This encodes CSASPLQGRSTYEQYF.

The chain employs TRBV28 and TRBJ2-2; D ambiguous. Germline V gene data show CDR1 as MDHEN and CDR2 as SYDVKM. Between the trimmed V and J ends, which lost 6 bases and 8 bases, there was a span of 10 bases. The CDR3 extends over 12 amino acids. The CDR3 DNA reads as TGTGCCAGCAGCTCTTCCTTGGGGGAGCTGTTTTTT. Protein: CASSSSLGELFF. Combining the CDR3 with reference TRBV28 and TRBJ2-2 gives the whole variable domain DVKVTQSSRYLVKRTGEKVFLECVQDMDHENMFWYRQDPGLGLRLIYFSYDVKMKEKGDIPEGYSVSREKKERFSLILESASTNQTSMYLCASSSSLGELFFGEGSRLTVL.

The chain is built from TRBV27 and TRBJ1-1; 9 bases agree with TRBD1. Germline trimming cut 6 bases from V and 0 bases from J; bases unmatched to any gene: 14. This CDR3 has 18 amino acids. The germline CDR1 and CDR2 sequences are MNHEY and SMNVEV (reference sequence). The DNA of the CDR3 is TGTGCCAGCAGGAATCGCGGGACAGGGCGTATGTTGAACACTGAAGCTTTCTTT. Its translation: CASRNRGTGRMLNTEAFF.

The chain is built from TRBV3-1 and TRBJ2-1; 9 nucleotides match TRBD2. This CDR3 is built from 15 residues. Trimming removed 5 bases from V and 7 bases from J; junction bases left unmatched: 9. Germline lookup yields CDR1 LGHDT and CDR2 YNNKEL (reference sequence). The CDR3 reads CASSLSSGSANEQFF. CDR3 sequence (DNA): TGTGCCAGCAGCTTAAGTAGCGGGAGTGCAAATGAGCAGTTCTTC.

This clonotype occurred many times. The V and J genes are TRBV20-1 and TRBJ2-1; D may be TRBD1 or TRBD2 (5 bases each). V was cut by 1 base and J by 6 bases, with 16 bases left in between. Germline CDR1 DFQATT, CDR2 SNEGSKA (reference sequence). The CDR3 has 15 amino acids. DNA for the CDR3: TGCAGTGCTAGAGTAGGGGTTAGCGTGACCAATGAGCAGTTCTTC. Residues: CSARVGVSVTNEQFF.

The table lists this clonotype with a few counts. CDR3 sequence reads: CSLRGDRVSYEQYF. Written as DNA, the CDR3 is TGCAGCCTCAGAGGGGACAGGGTCTCCTACGAGCAGTACTTC. J is TRBJ2-7 and V is TRBV29-1; 9 bases align to TRBD1. Germline V gives CDR1 SQVTM, CDR2 ANQGSEA. CDR3 length: 14 amino acids. Trimming took 8 bases from V and 0 from J; bases not matched to a gene: 8.

This clonotype was seen a few times. This rearrangement joins TRBV7-9 to TRBJ1-6; no definite D call. V was pared by 6 bases and J by 7 bases, with 13 bases between. This CDR3 is built from 14 residues. Looked up from germline, CDR1 is SEHNR and CDR2 is FQNEAQ (reference sequence). The CDR3 here is CASRGGPLNSPLHF. CDR3 nucleotides: TGTGCCAGCAGGGGAGGACCCCTAAATTCACCCCTCCACTTT. The entire variable domain, with the rest obtained from reference TRBV7-9 and TRBJ1-6, is as follows: DTGVSQNPRHKITKRGQNVTFRCDPISEHNRLYWYRQTLGQGPEFLTYFQNEAQLEKSRLLSDRFSAERPKGSFSTLEIQRTEQGDSAMYLCASRGGPLNSPLHFGNGTRLTVT.

This clonotype was seen at least ten times. V is TRBV3-1 and J is TRBJ2-7; 12 bases fit TRBD2. Germline CDR1 LGHDT, CDR2 YNNKEL (reference sequence). V shed 5 bases and J 1 base; nucleotides not matched to a gene: 3. This CDR3 spans 15 amino acids. CDR3 sequence reads: CASSAGLAGSYEQYF. The DNA of the CDR3 is TGTGCCAGCAGCGCAGGACTAGCGGGATCCTACGAGCAGTACTTC.

This clonotype was found a few times. The chain links TRBV11-3 to TRBJ1-1; D is unclear. The germline V and J ends were trimmed by 2 bases and 4 bases, with 11 bases remaining between them. CDR1 SGHNT and CDR2 YENEEA come from the germline V gene. The CDR3 has 14 residues. As DNA, the CDR3 is TGTGCCAGCAGCTTATTTCTAATGGCCACTGAAGCTTTCTTT. This translates into CASSLFLMATEAFF.

In this sample, this clonotype turned up a few times. This CDR3 is CASSSQVWGYNEQFF. DNA for the CDR3: TGTGCCAGCAGCTCTCAGGTGTGGGGATACAATGAGCAGTTCTTC. The V and J genes are TRBV11-2 and TRBJ2-1; D remains unclear. The CDR3 consists of 15 residues. From germline, CDR1 is SGHAT and CDR2 FQNNGV. V gave up 4 bases and J gave up 4 bases, with 14 bases separating them. The full variable domain, in which reference TRBV11-2 and TRBJ2-1 provide the parts outside the CDR3, is EAGVAQSPRYKIIEKRQSVAFWCNPISGHATLYWYQQILGQGPKLLIQFQNNGVVDDSQLPKDRFSAERLKGVDSTLKIQPAKLEDSAVYLCASSSQVWGYNEQFFGPGTRLTVL.

This sequence joins TRBV6-2 or TRBV6-3 and TRBJ1-3; D not resolved. Trimming cost V 5 bases and J 1 base, with 12 bases left between them. Germline loops: CDR1 MNHEY, CDR2 SVGEGT. The CDR3 contains 15 residues. The CDR3 coding sequence is TGTGCCAGCAGTCTGTCACCTTGGTCTGGAAACACCATATATTTT. It encodes CASSLSPWSGNTIYF.

This clonotype was detected many times. The CDR3 bases are TGTGCCAGCAGTACCCCCTCCTACGAGCAGTACTTC. Translating it yields CASSTPSYEQYF. The chain employs TRBV28 and TRBJ2-7; D is uncertain. V was clipped by 5 bases and J by 0 bases, with 5 bases between them. Germline CDR1 and CDR2: MDHEN and SYDVKM. The CDR3 loop spans 12 amino acids.